The 22 T cell receptor beta chains below all came from one sample that was sequenced in a study of blood T cell repertoires in COVID-19. Clones were read by immunoSEQ multiplex PCR, and TCRdb kept only the in-frame ones, dropping some. This sample has some 30,000 clones; about 85% occur once, and the top ten carry approximately 15%. The specimen sequenced was peripheral blood. Receptors originate from a woman aged 60 to 75 with active COVID-19.

The V and J genes are TRBV6-5 and TRBJ2-7; D is possibly TRBD1 (5 bases). The germline CDR1 and CDR2 sequences are MNHEY and SVGAGI. The length of the CDR3 is 15 residues. Trimming removed 5 bases at V and 5 bases at J, with 19 bases between. The CDR3 loop is CASSPPLLSRDEQYF. The CDR3 nucleotides read TGTGCCAGCAGTCCTCCTCTTTTATCCAGGGACGAGCAGTACTTC.

The chain employs TRBV5-6 and TRBJ2-4; TRBD1 aligns across 10 bases. V was clipped by 2 bases and J by 1 base; unmatched bases: 12. Per germline, CDR1 SGHDT and CDR2 YYEEEE. The CDR3 extends over 19 amino acids. In DNA form, the CDR3 reads TGTGCCAGCAGCTTTTACCGGGACAGGGGAGGAGTGGCCAAAAACATTCAGTACTTC. It translates to CASSFYRDRGGVAKNIQYF. The full variable domain, rest sourced from reference TRBV5-6 and TRBJ2-4, is DAGVTQSPTHLIKTRGQQVTLRCSPKSGHDTVSWYQQALGQGPQFIFQYYEEEERQRGNFPDRFSGHQFPNYSSELNVNALLLGDSALYLCASSFYRDRGGVAKNIQYFGAGTRLSVL.

This clone is medium-sized (0.01 to 0.1%) in the sample. The chain couples TRBV28 to TRBJ1-2; D is undetermined. V lost 4 bases and J lost 2, with 8 bases in between. Germline V gene data show CDR1 as MDHEN and CDR2 as SYDVKM. This CDR3 has 13 residues. CDR3 nucleotides: TGTGCCAGCAGTTGGCGGCTCAACTATGGCTACACCTTC. Its translation is CASSWRLNYGYTF.

The table lists this clone with a count of one. V is TRBV2 and J is TRBJ2-3; 11 bases fit TRBD2. The junction had 6 bases not matched to a gene; V was cut back by 6 bases and J by 4 bases. The CDR3 loop spans 15 amino acids. Germline-derived CDR1 and CDR2 are SNHLY and FYNNEI. The CDR3 region has the DNA TGTGCCAGCAGGCTCCTAGCGGGGGGACCAGATACGCAGTATTTT. Encoded protein: CASRLLAGGPDTQYF.

The chain links TRBV20-1 to TRBJ2-1; the D is unclear. Germline V gene sequence: CDR1 DFQATT, CDR2 SNEGSKA (reference sequence). Trimming left V 5 bases short and J 4 bases short, with 3 bases between. CDR3 length: 10 amino acids. DNA of the CDR3: TGCAGTGCTGCGTACAATGAGCAGTTCTTC. Translating gives CSAAYNEQFF.

CDR3 in amino acids: CAFRLFSLYGYTF. CDR3 coding DNA: TGTGCCTTCAGGCTTTTCTCGCTATATGGCTACACCTTC. The chain has TRBV30 and TRBJ1-2; no clear D. CDR3 length: 13 residues. V was clipped by 7 bases and J by 5 bases, with 17 bases between them. From germline, CDR1 is GTSNPN and CDR2 SVGIG (reference sequence).

V gene TRBV5-1 combines with J gene TRBJ1-2; weak D call: TRBD1 (6 bases). Looked up from germline, CDR1 is SGHRS and CDR2 is YFSETQ. The V end was cut by 2 bases, the J end by 6 bases, with 17 bases between. This CDR3 contains 15 residues. The CDR3 region is CASSFGGAPGHGYTF. The CDR3 DNA reads as TGCGCCAGCAGCTTCGGGGGGGCGCCTGGGCATGGCTACACCTTC.

This clone has just one count. V usage is TRBV4-1 and J usage is TRBJ2-1, with D tentatively TRBD2 (7 bases). V was cut by 0 bases and J by 2 bases, with 11 bases left in between. The CDR3 has 16 amino acids. Germline V gene data show CDR1 as MGHRA and CDR2 as YSYEKL. CDR3 in amino acids: CASSQEWGGPYNEQFF. Written as DNA, the CDR3 is TGCGCCAGCAGCCAAGAGTGGGGGGGGCCCTACAATGAGCAGTTCTTC.

The CDR3 region is CASSPPGGRKGGYTF. CDR3 sequence (DNA): TGTGCCAGCAGCCCGCCGGGGGGGCGGAAAGGGGGCTACACCTTC. The rearrangement uses TRBV28 and TRBJ1-2, with D possibly TRBD1 on 6 matching bases. Trimming left V 6 bases short and J 8 bases short, with 22 bases between. This CDR3 has 15 amino acids. The germline gives CDR1 MDHEN, CDR2 SYDVKM.

V usage is TRBV7-2 and J usage is TRBJ1-5; TRBD1 matches at 7 bases. Germline V CDR1 and CDR2: SGHTA, FQGNSA. CDR3 size: 14 residues. J was trimmed by 9 bases and V by 4 bases; bases with no gene match: 9. The CDR3 loop is CASSSDRAGGPQHF. In nucleotides, the CDR3 is TGTGCCAGCAGCTCCGACAGGGCAGGGGGGCCCCAGCATTTT.

J is TRBJ2-2 and V is TRBV6-5; possibly TRBD1 for D (5 bases). This CDR3 contains 14 residues. V lost 6 bases and J 7 bases, leaving 15 bases between the germline ends. Per the germline V gene, CDR1 is MNHEY and CDR2 is SVGAGI. CDR3 DNA sequence: TGTGCCAGCAGGTTTCTCCAGGGTAACGGGGAGCTGTTTTTT. It specifies CASRFLQGNGELFF.

The V gene is TRBV2, the J gene TRBJ2-2, with TRBD1 matching 11 bases. The CDR3 is made up of 15 amino acids. The V and J ends lost 5 bases and 7 bases, in that order; junction bases with no gene match: 6. Germline lookup yields CDR1 SNHLY and CDR2 FYNNEI. The CDR3 coding sequence is TGTGCCAGCAGTTCCGGGACAGGGGGTTACGGGGAGCTGTTTTTT. Its translation: CASSSGTGGYGELFF. Full variable domain (remainder filled in from reference TRBV2 and TRBJ2-2): EPEVTQTPSHQVTQMGQEVILRCVPISNHLYFYWYRQILGQKVEFLVSFYNNEISEKSEIFDDQFSVERPDGSNFTLKIRSTKLEDSAMYFCASSSGTGGYGELFFGEGSRLTVL.

The chain has TRBV5-6 and TRBJ2-6, with D tentatively TRBD1 (6 bases). The CDR3 runs to 15 residues. Germline CDR1 and CDR2: SGHDT and YYEEEE. The V gene lost 4 bases and the J gene lost 2 bases, with 10 bases spanning the gap. CDR3 sequence reads: CASSKNRAGANVLTF. CDR3 nucleotides: TGTGCCAGCAGCAAAAACAGGGCTGGGGCCAACGTCCTGACTTTC.

This rearrangement joins TRBV28 to TRBJ1-5; D is perhaps TRBD1 (5 bases). This CDR3 has 12 amino acids. In germline, CDR1 is MDHEN, CDR2 SYDVKM. V was trimmed by 6 bases and J by 9 bases, leaving 12 bases between them. The DNA for the CDR3 is TGTGCCAGCAGCTCAGGGAGGCGGCCCCAGCATTTT. Its translation: CASSSGRRPQHF.

This clone was counted only a few times. The V call is TRBV5-1, the J call TRBJ2-7; D might be TRBD1 (5 bases). This CDR3 is built from 13 residues. Germline CDR1 reads SGHRS; CDR2 reads YFSETQ. V dropped 1 base and J dropped 6 bases, with 11 bases sitting between them. The CDR3 loop reads CASSLPPGSEQYF. CDR3 bases: TGCGCCAGCAGCTTGCCACCAGGGTCCGAGCAGTACTTC.

The rearrangement uses TRBV6-5 and TRBJ1-2; the D is unclear. V was shortened by 2 bases and J by 6 bases, with 19 bases between the two germline ends. In germline, CDR1 is MNHEY, CDR2 SVGAGI. The CDR3 spans 16 residues. CDR3 nucleotide sequence: TGTGCCAGCAGTTACGGTAGCGGAAGGTCCAGTAATGGCTACACCTTC. It encodes CASSYGSGRSSNGYTF.

The chain uses TRBV2 and TRBJ1-6; D possibly corresponds to TRBD1 (5 bases). V lost 3 bases to trimming and J lost 8 bases, with 14 bases between them. The length of the CDR3 is 15 residues. The germline V gene has CDR1 SNHLY and CDR2 FYNNEI. CDR3 nucleotide sequence: TGTGCCAGCAGTGACTTGGACATAAACTATTCACCCCTCCACTTT. This gives the protein CASSDLDINYSPLHF.

V is TRBV11-3 and J is TRBJ2-3; 7 positions match TRBD1. There are 14 residues in the CDR3. Unmatched junction bases numbered 4, after V lost 2 bases and J lost 5 bases. Germline assignment: CDR1 SGHNT and CDR2 YENEEA. For the CDR3, the DNA is TGTGCCAGCAGCTTATCTCGGGACAGAGATACGCAGTATTTT. As protein: CASSLSRDRDTQYF. The full variable domain, with the rest looked up from reference TRBV11-3 and TRBJ2-3, is EAGVVQSPRYKIIEKKQPVAFWCNPISGHNTLYWYLQNLGQGPELLIRYENEEAVDDSQLPKDRFSAERLKGVDSTLKIQPAELGDSAVYLCASSLSRDRDTQYFGPGTRLTVL.

The gene calls are TRBV10-2 and TRBJ1-1; D perhaps matches TRBD1 (6 bases). Trimming stripped 1 base from V and 7 bases from J, with 10 bases between. The CDR3 has 13 residues. Germline loops: CDR1 WSHSY, CDR2 SAAADI. CDR3 sequence reads: CASSEWQGSEAFF. CDR3 DNA: TGCGCCAGCAGTGAGTGGCAGGGGAGTGAAGCTTTCTTT.

The CDR3 loop is CASSLGDRGSYNEQFF. The CDR3 DNA is TGTGCCAGCAGCTTGGGTGACAGGGGGTCCTACAATGAGCAGTTCTTC. The rearrangement joins TRBV5-6 to TRBJ2-1; TRBD1 matches at 9 bases. CDR1 and CDR2 (germline): SGHDT, YYEEEE. CDR3 length equals 16 residues. V shed 0 bases and J 1 base; nucleotides not matched to a gene: 2.

This clone was counted between two and nine times. This rearrangement joins TRBV11-3 to TRBJ2-3, with TRBD1 matching over 7 bases. Trimming cost V 3 bases and J 4 bases; bases outside gene matches: 1. CDR1 is SGHNT and CDR2 is YENEEA in the germline V gene. The CDR3 spans 13 residues. DNA for the CDR3: TGTGCCAGCAGCTTCCAGGGGGCAGATACGCAGTATTTT. Protein sequence: CASSFQGADTQYF.

The chain uses TRBV2 and TRBJ2-3; TRBD2 matches at 15 bases. CDR3 length: 15 amino acids. Germline CDR1 is SNHLY and CDR2 is FYNNEI. V lost 4 bases, J lost 9 bases, and 5 bases stayed unmatched. The CDR3 coding sequence is TGTGCCAGCAGTGGGGGACTAGCGGGGGGACCCACGCAGTATTTT. Translated: CASSGGLAGGPTQYF.